One sample yielded the 5 T cell receptor beta chains listed below, sequenced in a study of blood T cells in healthy people across ages. Through a sample-barcoded 5' primer and a J-beta primer mix, a second PCR was run for roughly 6 to 12 cycles. TCRdb itself ran the 5' RACE reads through MiXCR, one entry per CDR3 protein. The table includes about 1.7 million distinct CDR3 sequences, about 30% detected once. Sequencing input: blood. The receptors shown here come from a woman between 25 and 40 years old in good health.

The J gene is TRBJ2-7, the V gene TRBV28, with D unresolved. The CDR3 is made up of 16 amino acids. Germline values: CDR1 MDHEN, CDR2 SYDVKM. Trimming removed 5 bases at V and 2 bases at J, with 19 bases between. CDR3 sequence: CASSHDKNDRTYEQYF. The CDR3 nucleotides are TGTGCCAGCAGTCATGACAAGAACGACCGAACCTACGAGCAGTACTTC.

The rearrangement uses TRBV3-1 and TRBJ2-3; no definite D call. From germline, CDR1 is LGHDT and CDR2 YNNKEL (reference sequence). The CDR3 length is 17 residues. V shed 1 base and J shed 2 bases, with 16 bases lying between them. The CDR3 sequence is CASSQGVRRSYTDTQYF. Here the CDR3 DNA reads TGTGCCAGCAGCCAAGGTGTACGGAGATCTTACACAGATACGCAGTATTTT.

The chain has TRBV10-3 and TRBJ2-3; TRBD2 agrees at 14 bases. This CDR3 region has 15 residues. The junction had 4 bases not matched to a gene; V was cut back by 7 bases and J by 4 bases. Germline V CDR1 and CDR2: ENHRY, SYGVKD. The CDR3 sequence is CAIKGLAGDSDTQYF. The CDR3 coding sequence is TGTGCCATCAAGGGACTAGCGGGAGACTCAGATACGCAGTATTTT.

This clonotype was counted a few times. The chain uses TRBV6-6 and TRBJ1-1; D uncertain. This CDR3 contains 12 residues. The V gene lost 0 bases and the J gene lost 6 bases, with 5 bases spanning the gap. Germline V gene data show CDR1 as MNHNY and CDR2 as SVGAGI (reference sequence). CDR3 bases: TGTGCCAGCAGTTACTCGATGTCTGAAGCTTTCTTT. Its protein product is CASSYSMSEAFF.

The chain is built from TRBV7-2 and TRBJ2-1, with D uncertain. The germline V gene encodes CDR1 SGHTA and CDR2 FQGNSA. V gave up 1 base and J gave up 10 bases, with 11 bases separating them. The CDR3 spans 13 residues. The CDR3 nucleotides read TGTGCCAGCAGCTTAGTAGGGAATCGGGAGCAGTTCTTC. Amino acids: CASSLVGNREQFF.